The T cell receptor beta chain under discussion was sequenced for a study of regulatory T cells in long-lasting Graves disease. Study results and limitations: Persistent Graves' patients showed less TCR diversity than newly diagnosed patients showed. Persistent disease samples used TRBV28, TRBJ1-2 and TRBJ2-5 preferentially.

Time point described: newly diagnosed GD, antithyroid drugs for less than 3 months. With RNA extracted from PBMCs as input, the TCR library was made. CDR3 length: 13 amino acids. Germline lookup yields CDR1 DFQATT and CDR2 SNEGSKA (reference sequence). This clonotype was detected only a few times. As yet, its antigen is unknown. CDR3-region Arm-PCR and iRepertoire HTBI primers produced the TCR beta libraries. In the original analysis: Across samples, 55 to 75 TRBV and 14 TRBJ segments were found. TCRdb fed the multiplex PCR reads into MiXCR, producing one record per CDR3 protein. The V and J calls, along with clone size, are taken from TCRdb and not from the paper's own processing. The sample has 450,000 to 500,000 distinct CDR3 sequences, 15% to 20% seen once; the top ten hold more than 10%. These sequences were also reported in another study, on T cells in Graves' hyperthyroidism and ophthalmopathy.

The gene calls are TRBV20-1 and TRBJ2-1; tentative D call: TRBD2 (5 bases). TRBJ2-5 explains the end of the DNA better; the J call may be wrong. The source was peripheral blood mononuclear cells (PBMCs), collected at new diagnosis, from a patient treated with antithyroid drugs. This clonotype was obtained from a man between 40 and 49 years old with Graves disease. CDR3 region: CSAASLGQETQYF. CDR3 bases: TGCAGTGCCGCTAGCCTCGGTCAAGAGACCCAGTACTTC.